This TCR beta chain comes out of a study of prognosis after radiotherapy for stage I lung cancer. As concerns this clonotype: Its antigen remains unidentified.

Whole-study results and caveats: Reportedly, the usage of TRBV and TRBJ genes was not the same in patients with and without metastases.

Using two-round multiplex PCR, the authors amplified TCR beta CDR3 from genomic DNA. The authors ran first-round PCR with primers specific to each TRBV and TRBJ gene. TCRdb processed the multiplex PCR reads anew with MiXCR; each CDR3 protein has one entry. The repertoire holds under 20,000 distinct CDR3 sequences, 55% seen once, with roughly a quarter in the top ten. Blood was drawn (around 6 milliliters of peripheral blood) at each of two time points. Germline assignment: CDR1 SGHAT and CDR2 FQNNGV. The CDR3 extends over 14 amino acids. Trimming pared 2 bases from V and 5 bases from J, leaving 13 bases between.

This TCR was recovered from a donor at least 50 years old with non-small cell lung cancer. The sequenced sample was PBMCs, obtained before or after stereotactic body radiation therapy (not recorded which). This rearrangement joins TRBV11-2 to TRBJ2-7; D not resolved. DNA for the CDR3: TGTGCCAGCAGCTTACTGAGCTCCTACAACGAGCAGTACTTC. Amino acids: CASSLLSSYNEQYF.